The entry that follows covers one T cell receptor beta chain sequence. This sample was taken from a study of PD-L1 blockade in urothelial cancer. Turning to the study itself: In the patient group, about 90% of the roughly 30 were males with bladder-origin urothelial cancer. Blood was evaluated 3 weeks (second dose) and 6 weeks after therapy began.

Samples spanned pretreatment and treatment, with 1 to 8 time points per patient. Sequenced by immunoSEQ multiplex PCR; TCRdb stores in-frame clones only, minus some. The sample contains about 110,000 clones, around 82% of which appear only once. The germline V gene has CDR1 LNHDA and CDR2 SQIVND (reference sequence). This CDR3 is 14 amino acids long. Losses at the gene ends were 6 bases for V and 9 bases for J; bases not matched to a gene: 5. The TCR sequence derives from a man aged 50 to 59 with urothelial cancer. The sample consisted of PBMCs, taken around atezolizumab (anti-PD-L1) treatment. The V call is TRBV19, the J call TRBJ1-6; 10 nucleotides match TRBD1. The CDR3 is CASRIGTGASPLHF. Here the CDR3 DNA reads TGTGCCAGTAGAATCGGGACAGGGGCTTCACCCCTCCACTTT.